The 24 T cell receptor beta chains below come from one sample, sequenced in a study of shared clonotypes between healthy human individuals. TCRdb keeps only in-frame clones here, not all; method: immunoSEQ multiplex PCR. The sample lists under 350,000 clones, roughly 84% occurring once. Sequenced sample: memory CD8+ T cells sorted from blood. Subset indicated: CD45RO+ cells pooled with CCR7-negative TemRA cells. Receptors were obtained from a man aged 18 to 30 in good health.

The genes are TRBV25-1 and TRBJ2-7; D ambiguous. The germline CDR1 and CDR2 sequences are MGHDK and SYGVNS. Trimming pared 6 bases from V and 3 bases from J, leaving 9 bases between. CDR3 length equals 12 residues. The CDR3 here is CASSEVYYEQYF. The DNA of the CDR3 is TGTGCCAGCAGCGAAGTCTACTACGAGCAGTACTTC.

This clone was recorded once. The V gene is TRBV7-6, the J gene TRBJ1-6; D gene uncertain. Germline V gene lookup returns CDR1 SGHVS and CDR2 FNYEAQ. V gave up 0 bases and J gave up 4 bases, with 4 bases separating them. The CDR3 has 14 amino acids. The CDR3 spells CASSLAGYNSPLHF. Written as DNA, the CDR3 is TGTGCCAGCAGCTTAGCAGGTTATAATTCACCCCTCCACTTT.

The chain recombines TRBV29-1 with TRBJ2-1, with D perhaps TRBD1 (5 bases). This CDR3 region has 13 residues. Looked up from germline, CDR1 is SQVTM and CDR2 is ANQGSEA. DNA for the CDR3: TGCAGTGCACATGAGACAGTCGGCAATGAGCAGTTCTTC. This sequence encodes CSAHETVGNEQFF.

This rearrangement joins TRBV4-1 to TRBJ1-5; D is perhaps TRBD1 (6 bases). CDR3 length: 15 amino acids. From germline, CDR1 is MGHRA and CDR2 YSYEKL. Trimming shortened V by 0 bases and J by 6 bases, and 12 bases separated the two germline ends. This CDR3 is CASSQDGRGGQPQHF. Here the CDR3 DNA reads TGCGCCAGCAGCCAAGACGGCAGGGGAGGTCAGCCCCAGCATTTT.

The V gene is TRBV10-2, the J gene TRBJ2-7, with D perhaps TRBD2 (5 bases). Germline lookup yields CDR1 WSHSY and CDR2 SAAADI. The CDR3 covers 12 residues. V was trimmed by 10 bases and J by 2 bases, leaving 12 bases between them. CDR3 DNA sequence: TGCGCCACCTCGGAGGCAACCTACGAGCAGTACTTC. Residues: CATSEATYEQYF.

This chain uses TRBV5-1 with TRBJ2-7; TRBD1 aligns across 7 bases. After removal of 0 bases from V and 2 bases from J, the junction contained 2 bases not matched to a gene. The CDR3 extends over 14 amino acids. From germline, CDR1 is SGHRS and CDR2 YFSETQ. In DNA form, the CDR3 reads TGCGCCAGCAGCTTGGGACAGGGCCCCTACGAGCAGTACTTC. Translation: CASSLGQGPYEQYF.

V and J are TRBV7-8 and TRBJ2-4; D gene unclear. Trimming took 5 bases from V and 0 from J, leaving 11 bases between them. The germline V gene encodes CDR1 SGHVS and CDR2 FQNEAQ. The CDR3 has 15 residues. The CDR3 sequence: CASSPPNLAKNIQYF. The CDR3 DNA reads TGTGCCAGCAGCCCCCCAAACTTAGCCAAAAACATTCAGTACTTC.

The count of this clone is one. This chain joins TRBV27 and TRBJ1-1; no clear D. Germline assignment: CDR1 MNHEY and CDR2 SMNVEV (reference sequence). The CDR3 sequence is 13 residues long. Trimming pared 2 bases from V and 0 bases from J, leaving 4 bases between. The CDR3 sequence is CASSLGLNTEAFF. The CDR3 DNA is TGTGCCAGCAGTTTAGGGCTGAACACTGAAGCTTTCTTT.

To note about this clone: One end of the junction fails to match germline, which may point to a read error. The genes are TRBV6-1 and TRBJ2-7; TRBD1 or TRBD2 may be the D gene (5 bases each). The germline V gene has CDR1 MNHNS and CDR2 SASEGT. This CDR3 spans 14 amino acids. CDR3 DNA: TGTGCCAGCAGGCCGAGGGGCCCCTCCCACGAGCAGTACTTC. This encodes CASRPRGPSHEQYF.

This chain connects TRBV7-9 to TRBJ2-1; 9 bases line up with TRBD2. Per the germline V gene, CDR1 is SEHNR and CDR2 is FQNEAQ (reference sequence). The length of the CDR3 is 15 residues. J lost 8 bases, V lost 5 bases, and 10 bases had no gene match. The CDR3 region is CASSPWAGGYDEQFF. The DNA for the CDR3 is TGTGCCAGCAGCCCCTGGGCGGGAGGGTATGATGAGCAGTTCTTC.

The chain is built from TRBV7-6 and TRBJ2-7, with TRBD2 matching over 9 bases. CDR3 size: 16 residues. CDR1 is SGHVS and CDR2 is FNYEAQ in the germline V gene. Trimming took 4 bases from V and 0 from J; bases not matched to a gene: 7. CDR3 sequence reads: CASSWGSGGSSYEQYF. CDR3 nucleotide sequence: TGTGCCAGCAGCTGGGGGAGCGGGGGGTCCTCCTACGAGCAGTACTTC.

This chain connects TRBV6-5 to TRBJ2-5; TRBD2 matches at 14 bases. This CDR3 region has 15 residues. Germline V gene sequence: CDR1 MNHEY, CDR2 SVGAGI. The ends lost 7 bases at V and 5 bases at J; junction bases unmatched: 6. CDR3 DNA: TGTGCCAGCAACGGACTAGCGGGAGGTCTGGAGACCCAGTACTTC. Translating gives CASNGLAGGLETQYF.

The genes are TRBV7-9 and TRBJ2-7, with 10 bases identical to TRBD1. The CDR3 runs 15 residues. The germline CDR1 and CDR2 sequences are SEHNR and FQNEAQ (reference sequence). V trimming: 4 bases; J trimming: 3 bases; junction bases outside the gene matches: 6. For the CDR3, the DNA is TGTGCCAGCAGCTCAGAGACAGGGGGCATCTACGAGCAGTACTTC. It codes for CASSSETGGIYEQYF. The whole variable domain, filled in from reference TRBV7-9 and TRBJ2-7, reads DTGVSQNPRHKITKRGQNVTFRCDPISEHNRLYWYRQTLGQGPEFLTYFQNEAQLEKSRLLSDRFSAERPKGSFSTLEIQRTEQGDSAMYLCASSSETGGIYEQYFGPGTRLTVT.

The chain employs TRBV19 and TRBJ1-2; maybe TRBD1 (6 bases). CDR3 length equals 16 residues. The germline gives CDR1 LNHDA, CDR2 SQIVND (reference sequence). V gave up 5 bases and J gave up 3 bases, with 19 bases separating them. CDR3 sequence reads: CASSDRYRVIDYGYTF. Written as DNA, the CDR3 is TGTGCCAGTAGTGACCGGTACAGGGTCATCGACTATGGCTACACCTTC.

This clone was picked up a small number of times. Additional DNA sequences in this sample encode the identical CDR3. V and J are TRBV27 and TRBJ2-7; 12 bases line up with TRBD1. Germline lookup yields CDR1 MNHEY and CDR2 SMNVEV (reference sequence). V gave up 3 bases and J gave up 4 bases; unmatched junction bases: 1. This CDR3 has 14 amino acids. The chain's CDR3 is CASSLGQGAYEQYF. CDR3 bases: TGTGCCAGCAGTTTGGGACAGGGGGCGTACGAGCAGTACTTC.

The chain is built from TRBV27 and TRBJ1-2; 8 bases map to TRBD1. V lost 6 bases and J lost 8; bases outside the gene matches: 11. The CDR3 length is 14 residues. CDR1 is MNHEY, CDR2 SMNVEV, per germline (reference sequence). CDR3 nucleotides: TGTGCCAGCAGCCCGACAGGGGTCTACTCCGGCTACACCTTC. Protein product: CASSPTGVYSGYTF.

This sequence joins TRBV20-1 and TRBJ1-1; D gene uncertain. The CDR3 runs to 11 residues. Trimming took 8 bases from V and 0 from J, leaving 7 bases between them. Per the germline V gene, CDR1 is DFQATT and CDR2 is SNEGSKA (reference sequence). The CDR3 DNA follows: TGCAGTACGGCAGTGAACACTGAAGCTTTCTTT. This sequence encodes CSTAVNTEAFF.

The chain couples TRBV29-1 to TRBJ2-2, with D possibly matching TRBD2 (6 bases). This CDR3 spans 10 amino acids. Germline-derived CDR1 and CDR2 are SQVTM and ANQGSEA. With 7 bases removed from V and 7 bases from J, the gap between germline ends came to 7 bases. CDR3 bases: TGCAGCGCGGGGGACGGGGAGCTGTTTTTT. Amino acids: CSAGDGELFF.

The chain recombines TRBV2 with TRBJ2-7; D is possibly TRBD1 or TRBD2 (5 bases each). CDR1 and CDR2 (germline): SNHLY, FYNNEI. The CDR3 runs 15 residues. V was clipped by 3 bases and J by 1 base, with 13 bases between them. CDR3 region: CASSDPRGKSYEQYF. DNA for the CDR3: TGTGCCAGCAGTGACCCTCGGGGCAAATCCTACGAGCAGTACTTC. Full variable domain (missing parts from reference TRBV2 and TRBJ2-7): EPEVTQTPSHQVTQMGQEVILRCVPISNHLYFYWYRQILGQKVEFLVSFYNNEISEKSEIFDDQFSVERPDGSNFTLKIRSTKLEDSAMYFCASSDPRGKSYEQYFGPGTRLTVT.

V and J are TRBV4-3 and TRBJ2-7, with 7 bases aligning to TRBD2. CDR3 size: 15 residues. V shed 2 bases and J 1 base; nucleotides not matched to a gene: 5. Germline CDR1 and CDR2: LGHNA and YSLEER. CDR3 in DNA: TGCGCCAGCAGCCAACTAGCGGACTTTTCCTACGAGCAGTACTTC. Amino acids: CASSQLADFSYEQYF.

This chain links TRBV12-5 with TRBJ1-5; maybe TRBD1 (5 bases). Trimming cost V 5 bases and J 2 bases, with 16 bases left between them. Germline lookup yields CDR1 LGHNT and CDR2 FRNRAP. CDR3 length: 16 residues. The CDR3 is CASGLGEGGGNQPQHF. In DNA, the CDR3 is TGTGCTAGTGGTCTAGGGGAGGGAGGGGGCAATCAGCCCCAGCATTTT. The full variable domain, its missing parts supplied by reference TRBV12-5 and TRBJ1-5, is DARVTQTPRHKVTEMGQEVTMRCQPILGHNTVFWYRQTMMQGLELLAYFRNRAPLDDSGMPKDRFSAEMPDATLATLKIQPSEPRDSAVYFCASGLGEGGGNQPQHFGDGTRLSIL.

The chain joins TRBV7-9 to TRBJ1-1, with 9 nucleotides matching TRBD1. V lost 5 bases, J lost 1 base, and 5 bases stayed unmatched. Germline lookup yields CDR1 SEHNR and CDR2 FQNEAQ (reference sequence). CDR3 length: 15 amino acids. Here the CDR3 reads CASSPTGGWNTEAFF. Here the CDR3 DNA reads TGTGCCAGCAGCCCGACAGGGGGATGGAACACTGAAGCTTTCTTT.

The J gene is TRBJ2-2, the V gene TRBV5-5; D is possibly TRBD2 (5 bases). Germline-derived CDR1 and CDR2 are SGHKS and YYEKEE (reference sequence). The CDR3 is made up of 16 amino acids. V was pared by 5 bases and J by 5 bases, with 19 bases between. The CDR3 DNA sequence: TGTGCCAGCAGTTTTCCGGGCGGGTCGAGTACCGGGGAGCTGTTTTTT. Protein sequence: CASSFPGGSSTGELFF. Looking up the rest from reference TRBV5-5 and TRBJ2-2 gives the full variable domain: DAGVTQSPTHLIKTRGQQVTLRCSPISGHKSVSWYQQVLGQGPQFIFQYYEKEERGRGNFPDRFSARQFPNYSSELNVNALLLGDSALYLCASSFPGGSSTGELFFGEGSRLTVL.

In this sample, this clone turned up once. The J gene is TRBJ1-6, the V gene TRBV4-1; 7 bases line up with TRBD1. J gave up 8 bases and V 4 bases, and 5 bases lay outside the gene matches. The germline V gene has CDR1 MGHRA and CDR2 YSYEKL. The CDR3 spans 14 residues. The DNA of the CDR3 is TGCGCCAGCAGCCGCCCAGGGGGGGATTCACCCCTCCACTTT. This translates into CASSRPGGDSPLHF.